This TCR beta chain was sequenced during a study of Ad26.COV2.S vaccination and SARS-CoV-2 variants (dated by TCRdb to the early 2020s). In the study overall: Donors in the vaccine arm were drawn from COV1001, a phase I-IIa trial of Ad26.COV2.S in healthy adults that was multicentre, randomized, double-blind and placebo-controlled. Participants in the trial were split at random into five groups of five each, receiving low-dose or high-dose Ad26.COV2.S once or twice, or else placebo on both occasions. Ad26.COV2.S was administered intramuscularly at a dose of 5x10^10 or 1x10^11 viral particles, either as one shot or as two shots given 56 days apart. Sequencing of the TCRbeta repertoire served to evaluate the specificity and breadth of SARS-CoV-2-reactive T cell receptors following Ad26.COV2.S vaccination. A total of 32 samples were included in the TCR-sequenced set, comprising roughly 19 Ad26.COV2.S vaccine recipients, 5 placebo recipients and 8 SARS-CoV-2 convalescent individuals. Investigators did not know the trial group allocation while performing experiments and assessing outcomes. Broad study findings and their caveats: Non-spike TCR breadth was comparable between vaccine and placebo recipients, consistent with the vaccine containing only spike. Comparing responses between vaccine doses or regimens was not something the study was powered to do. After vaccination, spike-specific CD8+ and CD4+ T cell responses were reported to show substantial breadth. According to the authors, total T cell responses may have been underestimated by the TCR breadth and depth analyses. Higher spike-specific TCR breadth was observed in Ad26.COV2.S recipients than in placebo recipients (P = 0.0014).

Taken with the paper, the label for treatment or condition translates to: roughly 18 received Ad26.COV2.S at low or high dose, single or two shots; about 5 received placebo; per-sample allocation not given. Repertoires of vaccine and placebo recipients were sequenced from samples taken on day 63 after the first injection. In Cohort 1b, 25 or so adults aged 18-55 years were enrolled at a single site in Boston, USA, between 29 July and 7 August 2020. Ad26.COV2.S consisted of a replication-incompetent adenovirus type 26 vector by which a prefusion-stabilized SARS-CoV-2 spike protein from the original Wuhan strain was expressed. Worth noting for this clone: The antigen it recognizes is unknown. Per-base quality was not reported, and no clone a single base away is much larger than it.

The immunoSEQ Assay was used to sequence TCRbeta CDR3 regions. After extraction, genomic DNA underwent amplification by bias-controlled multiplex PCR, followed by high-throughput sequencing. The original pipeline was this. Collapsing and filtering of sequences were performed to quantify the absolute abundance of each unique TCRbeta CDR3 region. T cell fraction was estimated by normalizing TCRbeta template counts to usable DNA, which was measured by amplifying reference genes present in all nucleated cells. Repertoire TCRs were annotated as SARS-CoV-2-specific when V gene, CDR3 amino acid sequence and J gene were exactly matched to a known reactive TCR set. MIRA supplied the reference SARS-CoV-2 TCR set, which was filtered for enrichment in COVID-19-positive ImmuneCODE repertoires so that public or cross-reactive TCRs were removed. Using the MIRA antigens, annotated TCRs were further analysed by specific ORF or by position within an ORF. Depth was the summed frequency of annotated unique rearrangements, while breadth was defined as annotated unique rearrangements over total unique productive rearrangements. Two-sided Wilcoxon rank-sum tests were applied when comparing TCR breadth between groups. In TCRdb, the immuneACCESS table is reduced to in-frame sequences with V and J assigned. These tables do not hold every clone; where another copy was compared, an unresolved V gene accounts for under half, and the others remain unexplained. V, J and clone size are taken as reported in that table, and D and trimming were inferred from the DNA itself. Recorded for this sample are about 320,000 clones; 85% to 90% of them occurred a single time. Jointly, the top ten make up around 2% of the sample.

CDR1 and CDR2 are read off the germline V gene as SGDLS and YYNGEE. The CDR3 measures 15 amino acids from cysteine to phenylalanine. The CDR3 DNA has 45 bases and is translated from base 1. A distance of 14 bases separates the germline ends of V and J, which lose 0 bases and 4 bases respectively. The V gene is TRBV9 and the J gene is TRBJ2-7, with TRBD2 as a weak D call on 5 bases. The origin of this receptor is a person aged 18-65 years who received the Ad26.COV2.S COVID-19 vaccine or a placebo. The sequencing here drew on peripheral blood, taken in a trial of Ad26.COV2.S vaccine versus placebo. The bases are TGTGCCAGCAGCGTAGCGGCTACGACTACTTACGAGCAGTACTTC. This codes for CASSVAATTTYEQYF.